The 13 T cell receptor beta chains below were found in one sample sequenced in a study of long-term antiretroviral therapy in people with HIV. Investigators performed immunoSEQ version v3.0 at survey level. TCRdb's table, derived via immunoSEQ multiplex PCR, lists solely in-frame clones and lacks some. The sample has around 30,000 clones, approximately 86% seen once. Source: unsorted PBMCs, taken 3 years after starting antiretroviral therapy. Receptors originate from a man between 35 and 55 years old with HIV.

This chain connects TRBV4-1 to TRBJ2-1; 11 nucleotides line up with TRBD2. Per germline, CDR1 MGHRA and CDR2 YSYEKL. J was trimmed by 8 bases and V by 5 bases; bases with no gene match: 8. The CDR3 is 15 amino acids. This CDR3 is CASSLLAGAGYEQFF. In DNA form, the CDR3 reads TGCGCCAGCAGCTTACTAGCGGGAGCTGGTTATGAGCAGTTCTTC.

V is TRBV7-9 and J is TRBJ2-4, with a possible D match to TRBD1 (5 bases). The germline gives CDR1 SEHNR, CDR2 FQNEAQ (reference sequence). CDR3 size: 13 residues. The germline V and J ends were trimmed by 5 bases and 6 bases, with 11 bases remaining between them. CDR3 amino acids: CASSPGQGNIQYF. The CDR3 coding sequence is TGTGCCAGCAGCCCCGGCCAGGGAAACATTCAGTACTTC.

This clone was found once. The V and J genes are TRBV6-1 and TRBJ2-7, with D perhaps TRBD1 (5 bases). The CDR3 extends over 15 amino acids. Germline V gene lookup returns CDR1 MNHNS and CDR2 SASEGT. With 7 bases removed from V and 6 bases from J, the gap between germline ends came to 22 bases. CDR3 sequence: CASTLGDSQGGEQYF. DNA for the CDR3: TGTGCCAGCACCCTGGGCGACAGTCAGGGTGGCGAGCAGTACTTC.

The CDR3 spells CSVEGRTNTGELFF. As DNA, the CDR3 is TGCAGCGTTGAAGGGCGGACGAACACCGGGGAGCTGTTTTTT. The chain has TRBV29-1 and TRBJ2-2; D not resolved. Germline loops: CDR1 SQVTM, CDR2 ANQGSEA. This CDR3 has 14 residues. Trimming stripped 1 base from V and 0 bases from J, with 6 bases between.

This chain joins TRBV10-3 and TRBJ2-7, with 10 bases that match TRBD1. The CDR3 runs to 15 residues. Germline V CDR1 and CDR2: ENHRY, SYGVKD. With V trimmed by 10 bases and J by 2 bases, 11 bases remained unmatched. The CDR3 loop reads CATTPGTGVTYEQYF. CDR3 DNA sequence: TGTGCCACCACGCCCGGGACAGGGGTCACCTACGAGCAGTACTTC.

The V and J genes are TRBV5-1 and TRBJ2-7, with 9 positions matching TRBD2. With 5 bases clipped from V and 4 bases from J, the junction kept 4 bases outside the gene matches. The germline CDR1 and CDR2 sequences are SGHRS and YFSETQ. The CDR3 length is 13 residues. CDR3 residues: CASRREGPYEQYF. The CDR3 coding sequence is TGCGCCAGCAGGCGGGAGGGCCCGTACGAGCAGTACTTC. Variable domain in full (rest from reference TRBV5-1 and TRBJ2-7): KAGVTQTPRYLIKTRGQQVTLSCSPISGHRSVSWYQQTPGQGLQFLFEYFSETQRNKGNFPGRFSGRQFSNSRSEMNVSTLELGDSALYLCASRREGPYEQYFGPGTRLTVT.

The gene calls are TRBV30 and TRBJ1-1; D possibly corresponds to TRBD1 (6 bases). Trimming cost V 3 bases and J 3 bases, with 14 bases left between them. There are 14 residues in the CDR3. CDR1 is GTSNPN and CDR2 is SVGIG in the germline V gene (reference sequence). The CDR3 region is CAWRKQGTYTEAFF. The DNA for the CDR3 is TGTGCCTGGAGAAAACAGGGTACCTACACTGAAGCTTTCTTT. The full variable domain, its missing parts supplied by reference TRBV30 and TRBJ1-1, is SQTIHQWPATLVQPVGSPLSLECTVEGTSNPNLYWYRQAAGRGLQLLFYSVGIGQISSEVPQNLSASRPQDRQFILSSKKLLLSDSGFYLCAWRKQGTYTEAFFGQGTRLTVV.

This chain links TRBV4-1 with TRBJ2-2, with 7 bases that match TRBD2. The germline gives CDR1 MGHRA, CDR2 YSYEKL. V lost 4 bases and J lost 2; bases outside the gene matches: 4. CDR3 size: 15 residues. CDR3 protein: CASSPLAVNTGELFF. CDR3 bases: TGCGCCAGCAGCCCTCTAGCGGTTAACACCGGGGAGCTGTTTTTT.

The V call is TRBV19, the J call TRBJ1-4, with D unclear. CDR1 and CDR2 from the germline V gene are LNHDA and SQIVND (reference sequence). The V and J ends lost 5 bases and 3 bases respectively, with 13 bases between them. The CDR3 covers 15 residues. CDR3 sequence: CASSVPREANEKLFF. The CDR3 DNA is TGTGCCAGTAGTGTGCCCCGTGAAGCTAATGAAAAACTGTTTTTT.

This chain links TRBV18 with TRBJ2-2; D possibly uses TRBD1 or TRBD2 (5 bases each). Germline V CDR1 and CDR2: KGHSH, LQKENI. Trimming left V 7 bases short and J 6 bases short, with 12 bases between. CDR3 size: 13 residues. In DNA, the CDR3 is TGTGCCAGCTTCGGGACGTCCCCCGGGGAGCTGTTTTTT. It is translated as CASFGTSPGELFF.

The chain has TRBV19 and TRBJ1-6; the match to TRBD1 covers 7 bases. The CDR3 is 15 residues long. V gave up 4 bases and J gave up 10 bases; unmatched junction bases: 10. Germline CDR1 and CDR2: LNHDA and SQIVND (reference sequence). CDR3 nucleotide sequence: TGTGCCAGTAGTACCAACAGGGGCCCGGGGTCACCCCTCCACTTT. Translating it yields CASSTNRGPGSPLHF.

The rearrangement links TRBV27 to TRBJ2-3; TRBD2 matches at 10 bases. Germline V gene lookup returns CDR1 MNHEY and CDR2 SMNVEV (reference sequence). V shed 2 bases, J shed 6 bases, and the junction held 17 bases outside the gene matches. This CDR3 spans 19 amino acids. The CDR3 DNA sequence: TGTGCCAGCAGTTTAGGTCAACCTAGCGGGAGTATTATCGGGGATACGCAGTATTTT. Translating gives CASSLGQPSGSIIGDTQYF.

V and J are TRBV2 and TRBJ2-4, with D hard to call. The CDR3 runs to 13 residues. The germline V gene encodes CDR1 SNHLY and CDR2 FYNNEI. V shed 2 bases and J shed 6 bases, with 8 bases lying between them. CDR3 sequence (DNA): TGTGCCAGCAGTGAAAGGCAGACAAACATTCAGTACTTC. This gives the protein CASSERQTNIQYF.